Presented here are 24 T cell receptor beta chains from one specimen sequenced in a study of shared clonotypes between healthy human individuals. Data came from immunoSEQ multiplex PCR; TCRdb stores just in-frame clones and leaves some out. The data contain approximately 2.5 million clones, 93% of them seen just once; the ten biggest clones take up approximately 0.36%. Material: naive CD4+ T cells from PBMCs. Subset in this sample: CD45RA+ positively selected. These receptors came from a man aged 18 to 29 in good health. Some clones in this sample may be carry-over from other donors' samples.

The chain uses TRBV7-2 and TRBJ2-2; D remains unclear. Between the trimmed V and J ends, which lost 4 bases and 6 bases, there was a span of 9 bases. Germline CDR1 is SGHTA and CDR2 is FQGNSA. CDR3 length equals 13 residues. Here the CDR3 DNA reads TGTGCCAGCAGCTCGAATCGGGCCGGGGAGCTGTTTTTT. Protein product: CASSSNRAGELFF.

The V call is TRBV11-3, the J call TRBJ2-5; D not resolved. Germline CDR1 and CDR2: SGHNT and YENEEA. V was trimmed by 4 bases and J by 4 bases, leaving 7 bases between them. The length of the CDR3 is 12 residues. CDR3 sequence: CASSSAGETQYF. In DNA, the CDR3 is TGTGCCAGCAGCTCCGCCGGAGAGACCCAGTACTTC.

The V call is TRBV6-1, the J call TRBJ2-4, with unresolved D. CDR1 and CDR2 (germline): MNHNS, SASEGT. CDR3 length: 13 residues. V lost 4 bases and J lost 7, with 11 bases in between. The DNA of the CDR3 is TGTGCCAGCAGTGTATCTGGAATCAACATTCAGTACTTC. Its translation is CASSVSGINIQYF.

V and J are TRBV28 and TRBJ2-4; no reliable D call. This CDR3 has 14 residues. V was pared by 8 bases and J by 2 bases, with 13 bases between. Germline V gives CDR1 MDHEN, CDR2 SYDVKM. Here the CDR3 DNA reads TGTGCCAGCCTTGGGCACGGTACCAAAAACATTCAGTACTTC. Its translation is CASLGHGTKNIQYF.

This clone was found once. The chain uses TRBV5-1 and TRBJ2-2; 10 positions match TRBD2. This CDR3 has 16 residues. Losses at the gene ends were 4 bases for V and 4 bases for J; bases not matched to a gene: 7. Germline CDR1 reads SGHRS; CDR2 reads YFSETQ. The CDR3 nucleotides read TGCGCCAGCAGCAGTCGACTAGCGGGTCTCACCGGGGAGCTGTTTTTT. Translated: CASSSRLAGLTGELFF.

The V gene is TRBV2, the J gene TRBJ2-5; a weak D match, TRBD1 (6 bases). The CDR3 length is 11 residues. Germline loops: CDR1 SNHLY, CDR2 FYNNEI. V was pared by 10 bases and J by 1 base, with 7 bases between. The CDR3 is CANRAQETQYF. CDR3 coding DNA: TGTGCCAACAGGGCCCAAGAGACCCAGTACTTC. Filled out from reference TRBV2 and TRBJ2-5, the complete variable domain reads EPEVTQTPSHQVTQMGQEVILRCVPISNHLYFYWYRQILGQKVEFLVSFYNNEISEKSEIFDDQFSVERPDGSNFTLKIRSTKLEDSAMYFCANRAQETQYFGPGTRLLVL.

This chain connects TRBV5-4 to TRBJ2-1; 12 nucleotides line up with TRBD2. The CDR3 runs 17 residues. After removal of 3 bases from V and 4 bases from J, the junction contained 8 bases not matched to a gene. From germline, CDR1 is SGHNT and CDR2 YYREEE (reference sequence). CDR3 residues: CASSSRLAGVGYNEQFF. In nucleotides, the CDR3 is TGTGCCAGCAGCTCGAGACTAGCGGGAGTGGGGTACAATGAGCAGTTCTTC.

The chain carries TRBV6-5 and TRBJ1-2, with no clear D. Germline CDR1 and CDR2: MNHEY and SVGAGI. Trimming cost V 1 base and J 0 bases, with 9 bases left between them. The CDR3 length is 15 residues. CDR3 amino acids: CASSYYPRANYGYTF. The CDR3 DNA sequence: TGTGCCAGCAGTTACTACCCCCGAGCTAACTATGGCTACACCTTC.

This chain uses TRBV5-1 with TRBJ2-5, with 11 bases lining up with TRBD1. The V segment lost 6 bases and the J segment 5 bases; nucleotides outside the gene matches: 6. CDR1 is SGHRS, CDR2 YFSETQ, per germline. This CDR3 contains 14 residues. The CDR3 reads CASKGQGARETQYF. CDR3 DNA sequence: TGCGCCAGCAAAGGACAGGGGGCGCGGGAGACCCAGTACTTC.

The rearrangement uses TRBV28 and TRBJ1-3; the D gene is possibly TRBD1 (5 bases). V was pared by 5 bases and J by 2 bases, with 10 bases between. The CDR3 covers 14 residues. Germline V gives CDR1 MDHEN, CDR2 SYDVKM. CDR3 amino acids: CASSLTATGNTIYF. The CDR3 DNA reads as TGTGCCAGCAGTCTGACAGCCACTGGAAACACCATATATTTT.

This rearrangement joins TRBV6-6 to TRBJ2-1; TRBD2 aligns across 10 bases. The germline CDR1 and CDR2 sequences are MNHNY and SVGAGI (reference sequence). V lost 5 bases and J lost 7; bases outside the gene matches: 8. The CDR3 loop spans 15 amino acids. The CDR3 here is CASSQRLAGRNEQFF. The CDR3 coding sequence is TGTGCCAGCAGTCAAAGACTAGCGGGCCGGAATGAGCAGTTCTTC.

The chain carries TRBV27 and TRBJ1-1, with D possibly being TRBD1 (5 bases). CDR3 length: 13 residues. The V end lost 3 bases, the J end lost 5 bases, and 10 bases lay between the germline ends. The V gene's germline CDR1 is MNHEY and CDR2 SMNVEV (reference sequence). This CDR3 is CASSFLGETEAFF. CDR3 coding DNA: TGTGCCAGCAGTTTCTTGGGGGAAACTGAAGCTTTCTTT.

With respect to this clone: Other nucleotide sequences in the sample specify the same CDR3. J is TRBJ1-4 and V is TRBV20-1; D is undetermined. Germline assignment: CDR1 DFQATT and CDR2 SNEGSKA (reference sequence). Trimming pared 1 base from V and 7 bases from J, leaving 1 base between. CDR3 length: 10 amino acids. For the CDR3, the DNA is TGCAGTGCTAGAGGTGAAAAACTGTTTTTT. This codes for CSARGEKLFF.

The genes are TRBV7-8 and TRBJ2-7; 12 bases agree with TRBD2. The CDR3 has 13 residues. Trimming removed 4 bases from V and 11 bases from J; junction bases left unmatched: 6. The germline V gene has CDR1 SGHVS and CDR2 FQNEAQ. The CDR3 nucleotides are TGTGCCAGCAGCTCGCGGACTAGCGGGGCGGAGTACTTC. This sequence encodes CASSSRTSGAEYF. Full variable domain (outside the CDR3, taken from reference TRBV7-8 and TRBJ2-7): GAGVSQSPRYKVAKRGQDVALRCDPISGHVSLFWYQQALGQGPEFLTYFQNEAQLDKSGLPSDRFFAERPEGSVSTLKIQRTQQEDSAVYLCASSSRTSGAEYFGPGTRLTVT.

This clone was found a few times. The chain employs TRBV9 and TRBJ1-1, with 10 bases fitting TRBD1. Germline CDR1 reads SGDLS; CDR2 reads YYNGEE. The CDR3 is 13 residues long. J gave up 8 bases and V 4 bases, and 5 bases lay outside the gene matches. The CDR3, as DNA: TGTGCCAGCAGCCTAAGGGGACAGGGGGAAGCTTTCTTT. Protein sequence: CASSLRGQGEAFF.

The J gene is TRBJ2-2, the V gene TRBV7-6, with unresolved D. Germline loops: CDR1 SGHVS, CDR2 FNYEAQ. This CDR3 comprises 16 residues. V lost 5 bases to trimming and J lost 0 bases, with 13 bases between them. The CDR3 nucleotides read TGTGCCAGCAGCCTGGGGTCAACCTCGAACACCGGGGAGCTGTTTTTT. Translation: CASSLGSTSNTGELFF.

This clone was recorded once. V usage is TRBV5-5 and J usage is TRBJ2-7, with D tentatively TRBD2 (5 bases). The CDR3 sequence is 16 residues long. Between the trimmed V and J ends, which lost 1 base and 4 bases, there was a span of 18 bases. Germline-derived CDR1 and CDR2 are SGHKS and YYEKEE (reference sequence). The CDR3 region is CASSLLWSGDPYEQYF. The CDR3, as DNA: TGTGCCAGCAGCTTGTTATGGTCCGGGGATCCTTACGAGCAGTACTTC.

The gene calls are TRBV5-4 and TRBJ1-1; D is ambiguous. CDR1 and CDR2 (germline): SGHNT, YYREEE (reference sequence). V dropped 4 bases and J dropped 6 bases, with 10 bases sitting between them. The CDR3 extends over 12 amino acids. Here the CDR3 DNA reads TGTGCCAGCAGCCCCCCCGGGTCTGAAGCTTTCTTT. This translates into CASSPPGSEAFF.

This chain uses TRBV29-1 with TRBJ1-5, with 7 bases that match TRBD1. CDR3 length equals 12 residues. Germline CDR1 reads SQVTM; CDR2 reads ANQGSEA. Unmatched junction bases numbered 5, after V lost 5 bases and J lost 7 bases. CDR3 sequence (DNA): TGCAGCGTTACAGACAGGGACCAGCCCCAGCATTTT. Its translation: CSVTDRDQPQHF.

J is TRBJ2-3 and V is TRBV11-2; D uncertain. The V gene's germline CDR1 is SGHAT and CDR2 FQNNGV. The CDR3 sequence is 14 residues long. Between the trimmed V and J ends, which lost 5 bases and 0 bases, there was a span of 9 bases. The CDR3 spells CASSPQQSTDTQYF. CDR3 DNA sequence: TGTGCCAGCAGCCCCCAGCAGAGCACAGATACGCAGTATTTT. Variable domain in full (rest from reference TRBV11-2 and TRBJ2-3): EAGVAQSPRYKIIEKRQSVAFWCNPISGHATLYWYQQILGQGPKLLIQFQNNGVVDDSQLPKDRFSAERLKGVDSTLKIQPAKLEDSAVYLCASSPQQSTDTQYFGPGTRLTVL.

The chain joins TRBV4-3 to TRBJ2-3; perhaps TRBD1 as D (6 bases). The CDR3 is 15 amino acids. V lost 0 bases and J 2 bases, leaving 9 bases between the germline ends. Per germline, CDR1 LGHNA and CDR2 YSLEER. The CDR3 reads CASSQEQGNTDTQYF. CDR3 coding DNA: TGCGCCAGCAGCCAAGAACAGGGTAACACAGATACGCAGTATTTT.

J is TRBJ2-6 and V is TRBV2; a weak D match, TRBD1 (6 bases). CDR1 and CDR2 from the germline V gene are SNHLY and FYNNEI. The CDR3 length is 16 residues. V dropped 4 bases and J dropped 2 bases, with 12 bases sitting between them. CDR3 protein: CASSGTAVPGANVLTF. The CDR3 DNA is TGTGCCAGCAGTGGGACAGCAGTTCCTGGGGCCAACGTCCTGACTTTC.

The V call is TRBV21-1, the J call TRBJ2-3; TRBD2, the D gene given by the table, was not confirmed from the DNA. TRBV21-1 is given as a pseudogene. There are 17 residues in the CDR3. For the CDR3, the DNA is TGTGCCAGCAGCAAGGGGAGGGCAGAGGGGCTGACAGATACGCAGTATTTT. Translating it yields CASSKGRAEGLTDTQYF.

The J gene is TRBJ2-5, the V gene TRBV2; D is uncertain. V lost 6 bases and J 4 bases, leaving 12 bases between the germline ends. There are 13 residues in the CDR3. Germline V gene data show CDR1 as SNHLY and CDR2 as FYNNEI. The CDR3: CASRGLSGETQYF. The CDR3 nucleotides are TGTGCCAGCAGGGGTTTATCTGGAGAGACCCAGTACTTC.